In its sample, the clone carrying this T cell receptor (beta chain) was seen many times. As yet, its antigen is unknown. Active moderate-to-severe ophthalmopathy, Clinical Activity Score at least 3, NOSPECS at least 4, under 3 months' duration. Investigators excluded patients with uncontrolled infection, other autoimmune disease, pregnancy or lactation. PBMCs were obtained from over 8.5 ml fresh peripheral blood. This sample is part of a study of T cells in Graves' hyperthyroidism and ophthalmopathy. Study-wide points: Prediction of ophthalmopathy progression came a median roughly 6.7 months pre-onset.

RNA transcripts yielded amplified TCR beta CDR3 regions. When the TCR CDR3 underwent first-round RT-PCR, the HTBI primer set was used. TCRdb re-called the multiplex PCR reads with MiXCR, one entry per CDR3 protein. The sample yields 620,000 or so distinct CDR3 sequences, roughly 15% seen once. The CDR3 loop spans 11 amino acids. Per germline, CDR1 GTSNPN and CDR2 SVGIG (reference sequence). Trimming removed 4 bases from V and 5 bases from J, with 8 bases in between. The TCR comes from a woman aged 45-60 years with Graves' ophthalmopathy. V usage is TRBV30 and J usage is TRBJ1-1; D is ambiguous. Material for sequencing was blood. The CDR3 sequence is CAWNRGTEAFF. CDR3 bases: TGTGCCTGGAACCGGGGAACTGAAGCTTTCTTT.